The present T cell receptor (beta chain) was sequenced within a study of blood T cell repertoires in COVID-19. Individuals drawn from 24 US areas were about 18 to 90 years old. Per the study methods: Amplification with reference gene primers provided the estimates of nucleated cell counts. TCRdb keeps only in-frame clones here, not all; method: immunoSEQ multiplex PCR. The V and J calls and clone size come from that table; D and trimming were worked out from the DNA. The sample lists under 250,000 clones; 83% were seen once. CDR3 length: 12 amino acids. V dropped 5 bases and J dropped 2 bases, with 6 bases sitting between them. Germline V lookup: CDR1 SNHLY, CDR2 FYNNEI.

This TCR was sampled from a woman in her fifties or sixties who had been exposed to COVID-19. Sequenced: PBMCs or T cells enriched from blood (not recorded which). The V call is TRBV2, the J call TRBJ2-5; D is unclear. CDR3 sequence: CASSLLQETQYF. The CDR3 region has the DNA TGTGCCAGCAGTCTACTTCAAGAGACCCAGTACTTC. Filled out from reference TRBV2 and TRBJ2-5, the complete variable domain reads EPEVTQTPSHQVTQMGQEVILRCVPISNHLYFYWYRQILGQKVEFLVSFYNNEISEKSEIFDDQFSVERPDGSNFTLKIRSTKLEDSAMYFCASSLLQETQYFGPGTRLLVL.